This TCR beta chain came from a study of blood T cell repertoires in COVID-19 (dated by TCRdb to about 2020). Concerning the study at large: Samples from collaborators originated in the United States, Italy and Spain and spanned both the acute and convalescent phases of COVID-19. Where available, HLA class I and class II types were taken from metadata supplied by the sample provider and were not determined by assay-based typing. The repertoires were released in a freely available public database meant as a resource for research on the immune response to SARS-CoV-2. The prospective study material was composed of cDNA or gDNA derived from T cells, B-cell-depleted T cells, or PBMCs. The samples were drawn from two sources: the first 160 participants of the ongoing ImmuneRACE study, and fewer than 1,500 subjects contributed by 6 global collaborators. Nearly every sample came with metadata listing a de-identified subject ID, COVID-19 status, age in years and sex. The dataset comprised deeply sampled blood TCRbeta repertoires from subjects exposed to, actively infected with, or recovered from COVID-19. On the study overall, not on this receptor specifically: The quantity of clinical and demographic metadata differed by source and by participant and was supplied without curation.

From a lookup of the germline V gene (reference sequence), CDR1 and CDR2 are LGHDT and YNNKEL. The junction carries 8 bases between V and J, which are trimmed by 0 bases and 2 bases respectively. Spanning cysteine to phenylalanine, the CDR3 consists of 16 amino acids. Only the CDR3 part of the read is kept: 48 bases, read in frame from the first base. On this clone: Its antigen remains undetermined. Base-call qualities are not available, and no considerably larger clone is one nucleotide away.

TCRbeta CDR3 regions were amplified from genomic DNA using the immunoSEQ Assay, a bias-controlled multiplex PCR. On the study's bioinformatics: The number of nucleated cells in each sample was estimated by amplification of reference gene primers within the assay. To quantify the absolute abundance of each unique TCRbeta CDR3 rearrangement, sequence reads were collapsed and filtered. For each sample, productive Simpson clonality was calculated as the square root of Simpson's diversity index across productive rearrangements. Entries here come from immuneACCESS through TCRdb and include only in-frame sequences with V and J called. Some clones fail to appear in such tables; in the studies checked, an unresolved V gene covers under half of the shortfall, and the cause of the remainder is unknown. Clone size and V and J calls were adopted from that table, with D and trimming inferred from the DNA. The sample contains more than 95,000 clones, 74% of them found a single time. The ten largest clones represent about 6% of the sample.

At one collaborating source in Seattle, patients were enrolled during active infection and were followed longitudinally through the course of disease. Collaborating institutions collected whole blood in K2EDTA tubes following their own protocols. Collaborator samples were shipped for TCRbeta analysis as frozen whole blood, isolated PBMCs, or DNA extracted from either sample type. Sequencing input: peripheral blood. The chain joins TRBV3-1 (or the pseudogene TRBV3-2) to TRBJ2-6; the D gene remains uncertain. The sequence was collected from a man of 80 years or more with COVID-19, enrolled during active disease. Read as DNA, the sequence is TGTGCCAGCAGCCAAGAATATCCAGCTGGGGCCAACGTCCTGACTTTC. This gives the protein CASSQEYPAGANVLTF.